This T cell receptor beta chain was obtained from a study of OX40 agonist ivuxolimab in advanced cancers. The overall study: Three patients got partial responses; one had hepatocellular carcinoma and two had cutaneous melanoma.

Profiling relied on immunoSEQ multiplex PCR, and the TCRdb table lists in-frame clones only, not all of them. The data hold nearly 80,000 clones, with 80% to 95% observed a single time. Concerning this clone itself: The antigen is undetermined.

Blood sampling took place at baseline, cycle 4 day 1, and cycle 7 day 1. Trimming took off 6 bases at V and 6 bases at J, with 21 bases between the two ends. The length of the CDR3 is 15 residues. Germline CDR1 reads MNHEY; CDR2 reads SVGAGI. Study conclusions and caveats: Partial responders receiving 0.1-3.0 mg/kg showed among the lowest clonal expansion. Averaged across samples, CD8+ T cells carried more expanded clones than CD4+ did.

The chain is built from TRBV6-5 and TRBJ2-7; either TRBD1 or TRBD2 may supply D (5 bases each). The sequenced sample was CD4+ or CD8+ T cells sorted from blood, obtained in a trial of the OX40 agonist ivuxolimab. This receptor was obtained from an adult with an advanced solid tumor such as melanoma, head and neck, liver or kidney cancer. Here the CDR3 DNA reads TGTGCCAGCAGCTTGAGAGGGGCCGGCACGCGCGAGCAGTACTTC. This codes for CASSLRGAGTREQYF.